Each of the 28 T cell receptor beta chains below was sequenced from the same sample in a study of blood T cell repertoires in COVID-19. Data came from immunoSEQ multiplex PCR; TCRdb stores just in-frame clones and leaves some out. Counted here are fewer than 350,000 clones, 88% occurring once; the ten biggest clones make up approximately 1%. The sequenced sample consisted of PBMCs or T cells enriched from blood (not recorded which). These receptors were collected from a young woman who had recovered from COVID-19.

This chain links TRBV12-3 or TRBV12-4 with TRBJ2-1; unclear D gene. V was trimmed by 7 bases and J by 7 bases, leaving 8 bases between them. The CDR3 has 11 amino acids. The CDR3 loop reads CASTLLNEQFF. The CDR3, as DNA: TGTGCCAGCACACTACTGAATGAGCAGTTCTTC.

This chain uses TRBV5-4 with TRBJ2-7; TRBD2 might be the D (5 bases). Germline CDR1 and CDR2: SGHNT and YYREEE (reference sequence). This CDR3 has 13 amino acids. V lost 4 bases and J 1 base, leaving 9 bases between the germline ends. This CDR3 is CASSRGISYEQYF. For the CDR3, the DNA is TGTGCCAGCAGCCGAGGGATTTCCTACGAGCAGTACTTC.

This clone appeared a single time. The chain recombines TRBV7-8 with TRBJ1-2; 10 positions agree with TRBD1. Germline V gene sequence: CDR1 SGHVS, CDR2 FQNEAQ. The CDR3 contains 14 residues. V shed 3 bases, J shed 4 bases, and the junction held 2 bases outside the gene matches. CDR3 region: CASSLDRGAYGYTF. The CDR3 nucleotides read TGTGCCAGCAGCTTGGACAGGGGGGCCTATGGCTACACCTTC.

The chain has TRBV14 and TRBJ2-5, with TRBD2 as a possible D gene (5 bases). The length of the CDR3 is 15 residues. With 1 base removed from V and 5 bases from J, the gap between germline ends came to 14 bases. Per the germline V gene, CDR1 is SGHDN and CDR2 is FVKESK. CDR3 sequence: CASSQGDGGWETQYF. In nucleotides, the CDR3 is TGTGCCAGCAGCCAAGGCGACGGAGGATGGGAGACCCAGTACTTC.

The chain couples TRBV19 to TRBJ2-5; 10 bases fit TRBD2. CDR3 length equals 17 residues. The germline V gene has CDR1 LNHDA and CDR2 SQIVND (reference sequence). Unmatched junction bases numbered 8, after V lost 1 base and J lost 3 bases. CDR3: CASSIGWLAGEEETQYF. The CDR3 region has the DNA TGTGCCAGTAGTATAGGGTGGCTAGCGGGAGAGGAAGAGACCCAGTACTTC.

The rearrangement uses TRBV28 and TRBJ2-5; TRBD2 matches 8 bases. CDR1 and CDR2 from the germline V gene are MDHEN and SYDVKM. CDR3 length equals 12 residues. The trim removed 8 bases at V and 5 bases at J, leaving 4 bases unmatched. The CDR3, as DNA: TGTGCCAGCGGTCAGCGGGGGGAGACCCAGTACTTC. Protein sequence: CASGQRGETQYF. The entire variable domain, with the rest obtained from reference TRBV28 and TRBJ2-5, is as follows: DVKVTQSSRYLVKRTGEKVFLECVQDMDHENMFWYRQDPGLGLRLIYFSYDVKMKEKGDIPEGYSVSREKKERFSLILESASTNQTSMYLCASGQRGETQYFGPGTRLLVL.

V is TRBV11-3 and J is TRBJ1-2; 8 nucleotides match TRBD1. This CDR3 has 15 residues. Germline V lookup: CDR1 SGHNT, CDR2 YENEEA. The V segment lost 4 bases and the J segment 1 base; nucleotides outside the gene matches: 5. The CDR3 DNA reads as TGTGCCAGCAGCTCCCGGACAGGGTATAACTATGGCTACACCTTC. Amino acids: CASSSRTGYNYGYTF.

This chain links TRBV24-1 with TRBJ1-2; 8 bases are shared with TRBD1. Trimming removed 3 bases from V and 0 bases from J; junction bases left unmatched: 5. CDR1 and CDR2 from the germline V gene are KGHDR and SFDVKD. CDR3 size: 16 residues. CDR3 amino acids: CATSDPRGQPNYGYTF. CDR3 DNA: TGTGCCACCAGTGATCCCAGGGGGCAGCCTAACTATGGCTACACCTTC.

The V and J genes are TRBV28 and TRBJ1-1; 7 nucleotides agree with TRBD1. Germline lookup yields CDR1 MDHEN and CDR2 SYDVKM. This CDR3 is built from 13 residues. V was pared by 6 bases and J by 7 bases, with 8 bases of the junction left unmatched. The chain's CDR3 is CASRLDRAGEAFF. The DNA of the CDR3 is TGTGCCAGCAGACTCGACAGGGCGGGTGAAGCTTTCTTT.

J is TRBJ2-7 and V is TRBV21-1; TRBD2 is the table's D call, not checked against the DNA. TRBV21-1 is assigned pseudogene status. This CDR3 comprises 11 residues. This chain's CDR3 is CASSNFYEQYF. DNA of the CDR3: TGTGCCAGCAGCAACTTCTACGAGCAGTACTTC.

This chain joins TRBV7-8 and TRBJ1-3; 9 nucleotides align to TRBD1. The germline CDR1 and CDR2 sequences are SGHVS and FQNEAQ. V shed 6 bases, J shed 5 bases, and the junction held 26 bases outside the gene matches. The CDR3 sequence is 21 residues long. This chain's CDR3 is CASSQKGGKPGTGLLRNTIYF. CDR3 DNA sequence: TGTGCCAGCAGTCAGAAGGGGGGCAAACCCGGGACAGGGCTCCTAAGAAACACCATATATTTT. Full variable domain (remainder filled in from reference TRBV7-8 and TRBJ1-3): GAGVSQSPRYKVAKRGQDVALRCDPISGHVSLFWYQQALGQGPEFLTYFQNEAQLDKSGLPSDRFFAERPEGSVSTLKIQRTQQEDSAVYLCASSQKGGKPGTGLLRNTIYFGEGSWLTVV.

The chain couples TRBV13 to TRBJ1-3, with TRBD1 matching 9 bases. CDR3 size: 17 residues. The germline V gene has CDR1 PRHDT and CDR2 FYEKMQ (reference sequence). The junction had 11 bases not matched to a gene; V was cut back by 8 bases and J by 0 bases. The CDR3 sequence: CASRNGQGSISGNTIYF. CDR3 DNA sequence: TGTGCCAGCCGTAATGGACAGGGGAGTATCTCTGGAAACACCATATATTTT.

This chain uses TRBV27 with TRBJ1-5; TRBD1 is a possible D gene (5 bases). CDR3 size: 19 residues. The V end was cut by 0 bases, the J end by 6 bases, with 24 bases between. From germline, CDR1 is MNHEY and CDR2 SMNVEV (reference sequence). This chain's CDR3 is CASSLSQTRDPVGSQPQHF. For the CDR3, the DNA is TGTGCCAGCAGTTTATCTCAGACGCGGGACCCGGTGGGCTCTCAGCCCCAGCATTTT.

The V gene is TRBV21-1, the J gene TRBJ1-2. TRBV21-1 is shown as a pseudogene. The CDR3 runs 14 residues. The CDR3 reads CASSQDRLNYGYTF. CDR3 coding DNA: TGTGCCAGCAGCCAAGACAGACTAAACTATGGCTACACCTTC.

This clone was detected only once. V usage is TRBV11-3 and J usage is TRBJ1-6; no clear D. The CDR3 covers 15 residues. The V end was cut by 0 bases, the J end by 6 bases, with 9 bases between. CDR1 and CDR2 from the germline V gene are SGHNT and YENEEA. The CDR3 spells CASSLDGGGNSPLHF. The CDR3 DNA follows: TGTGCCAGCAGCTTAGATGGAGGCGGTAATTCACCCCTCCACTTT.

The chain links TRBV10-3 to TRBJ1-2, with 8 bases matching TRBD1. CDR3 size: 15 residues. The germline V gene encodes CDR1 ENHRY and CDR2 SYGVKD. With V trimmed by 10 bases and J by 3 bases, 13 bases remained unmatched. In DNA form, the CDR3 reads TGTGCCACCGGGGACAGGCGGGTCGAGGACTATGGCTACACCTTC. This sequence encodes CATGDRRVEDYGYTF.

V gene TRBV9 combines with J gene TRBJ2-3; TRBD2 agrees at 14 bases. With V trimmed by 3 bases and J by 3 bases, 9 bases remained unmatched. Germline V lookup: CDR1 SGDLS, CDR2 YYNGEE. CDR3 size: 18 residues. In DNA form, the CDR3 reads TGTGCCAGCAGCGGAGACCCGACTAGCGGGGGGGCGACAGATACGCAGTATTTT. It specifies CASSGDPTSGGATDTQYF.

V and J are TRBV6-5 and TRBJ1-2; D gene unclear. Looked up from germline, CDR1 is MNHEY and CDR2 is SVGAGI. The CDR3 is made up of 13 amino acids. The V gene lost 6 bases and the J gene lost 8 bases, with 16 bases spanning the gap. CDR3 region: CASSSASFYGYTF. The CDR3 DNA is TGTGCCAGCAGCTCCGCGTCTTTTTACGGCTACACCTTC.

A single count supports this clone. The rearrangement links TRBV11-2 to TRBJ2-7; tentative D call: TRBD1 (5 bases). The V gene's germline CDR1 is SGHAT and CDR2 FQNNGV. This CDR3 is built from 16 residues. V was trimmed by 3 bases and J by 7 bases, leaving 22 bases between them. The CDR3 protein is CASSFVRGNAWGEQYF. For the CDR3, the DNA is TGTGCCAGCAGCTTTGTAAGGGGAAACGCCTGGGGAGAGCAGTACTTC. Full variable domain (missing parts from reference TRBV11-2 and TRBJ2-7): EAGVAQSPRYKIIEKRQSVAFWCNPISGHATLYWYQQILGQGPKLLIQFQNNGVVDDSQLPKDRFSAERLKGVDSTLKIQPAKLEDSAVYLCASSFVRGNAWGEQYFGPGTRLTVT.

This chain uses TRBV2 with TRBJ2-7; tentatively, D is TRBD1 (6 bases). The CDR3 sequence is 14 residues long. V lost 4 bases and J lost 3, with 13 bases in between. In germline, CDR1 is SNHLY, CDR2 FYNNEI. As DNA, the CDR3 is TGTGCCAGCAGTGTGCAAGGGGGTAACTACGAGCAGTACTTC. This encodes CASSVQGGNYEQYF.

The chain employs TRBV9 and TRBJ1-1; D ambiguous. The CDR3 spans 16 residues. The germline CDR1 and CDR2 sequences are SGDLS and YYNGEE. Between the trimmed V and J ends, which lost 3 bases and 6 bases, there was a span of 21 bases. This chain's CDR3 is CASSARELSSFPEAFF. The CDR3, as DNA: TGTGCCAGCAGCGCCCGGGAGCTAAGTTCGTTCCCTGAAGCTTTCTTT.

The chain combines TRBV27 with TRBJ2-7; no definite D call. The germline gives CDR1 MNHEY, CDR2 SMNVEV (reference sequence). Trimming removed 4 bases from V and 4 bases from J, with 14 bases in between. The CDR3 runs to 14 residues. DNA of the CDR3: TGTGCCAGCAGTTATGGAGCTCTGGAATACGAGCAGTACTTC. It codes for CASSYGALEYEQYF.

The rearrangement uses TRBV24-1 and TRBJ1-5; weak D call: TRBD1 (6 bases). Germline V gene data show CDR1 as KGHDR and CDR2 as SFDVKD. The CDR3 extends over 17 amino acids. V lost 3 bases and J lost 3, with 17 bases in between. CDR3 in amino acids: CATSDARTDDSNQPQHF. In nucleotides, the CDR3 is TGTGCCACCAGTGATGCCCGGACAGACGACTCCAATCAGCCCCAGCATTTT.

This chain connects TRBV7-9 to TRBJ1-2, with a tentative D call TRBD1 (5 bases). The CDR3 runs 16 residues. Germline loops: CDR1 SEHNR, CDR2 FQNEAQ (reference sequence). V was shortened by 0 bases and J by 4 bases, with 15 bases between the two germline ends. The CDR3, as DNA: TGTGCCAGCAGCTTAGCTCGACAGACGGCTTCCTATGGCTACACCTTC. Translated, it gives CASSLARQTASYGYTF. The full variable domain, completed using reference TRBV7-9 and TRBJ1-2, is DTGVSQNPRHKITKRGQNVTFRCDPISEHNRLYWYRQTLGQGPEFLTYFQNEAQLEKSRLLSDRFSAERPKGSFSTLEIQRTEQGDSAMYLCASSLARQTASYGYTFGSGTRLTVV.

This clone was seen more than once but under ten times. V is TRBV7-5 and J is TRBJ1-1; TRBD1, as called in the table, went unchecked against the DNA. TRBV7-5 is an annotated pseudogene. CDR3 size: 13 residues. CDR3 DNA sequence: TGTGTCAGAAGCACGGGACACCTAAAGGAAGCTTTCTTT. Protein sequence: CVRSTGHLKEAFF.

This clone is a singleton in its sample. The chain is built from TRBV20-1 and TRBJ1-1; perhaps TRBD1 as D (5 bases). This CDR3 has 11 residues. Trimming stripped 3 bases from V and 10 bases from J, with 12 bases between. The germline V gene encodes CDR1 DFQATT and CDR2 SNEGSKA (reference sequence). This chain's CDR3 is CSARGGGAAFF. The DNA for the CDR3 is TGCAGTGCTAGGGGTGGAGGGGCAGCTTTCTTT.

The genes are TRBV28 and TRBJ1-4, with TRBD1 as a possible D gene (5 bases). The CDR3 covers 15 residues. CDR1 and CDR2 (germline): MDHEN, SYDVKM. Trimming shortened V by 5 bases and J by 8 bases, and 18 bases separated the two germline ends. The CDR3 DNA follows: TGTGCCAGCAGTCAAGAAGCAGGGAAAGGCGAAAAACTGTTTTTT. Translating it yields CASSQEAGKGEKLFF.

This clone was observed a few times. This chain uses TRBV28 with TRBJ1-6, with 11 bases matching TRBD1. Trimming at V came to 4 bases and at J to 14 bases, leaving 7 bases not matched to a gene. Germline V gene lookup returns CDR1 MDHEN and CDR2 SYDVKM. The CDR3 has 14 amino acids. CDR3 sequence reads: CASSWRTGGSTLHF. Here the CDR3 DNA reads TGTGCCAGCAGTTGGCGGACAGGGGGCAGCACCCTCCACTTT.